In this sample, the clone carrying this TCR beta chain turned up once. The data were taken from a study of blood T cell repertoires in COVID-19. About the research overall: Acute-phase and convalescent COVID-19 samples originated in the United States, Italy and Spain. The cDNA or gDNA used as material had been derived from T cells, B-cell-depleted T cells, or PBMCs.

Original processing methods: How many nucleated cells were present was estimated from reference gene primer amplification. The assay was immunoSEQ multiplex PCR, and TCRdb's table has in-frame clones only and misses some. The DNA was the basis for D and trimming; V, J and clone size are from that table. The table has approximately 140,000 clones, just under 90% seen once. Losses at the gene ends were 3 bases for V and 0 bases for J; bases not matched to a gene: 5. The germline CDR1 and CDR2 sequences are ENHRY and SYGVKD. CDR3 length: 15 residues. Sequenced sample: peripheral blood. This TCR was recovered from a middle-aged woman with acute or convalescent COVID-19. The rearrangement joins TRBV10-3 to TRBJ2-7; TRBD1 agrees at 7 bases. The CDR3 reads CAISELAGGSYEQYF. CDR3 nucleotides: TGTGCCATCAGTGAATTGGCAGGGGGCTCCTACGAGCAGTACTTC.